This T cell receptor beta chain comes out of a study of T cell responses to AZD1222 COVID-19 vaccine. Here immunoSEQ multiplex PCR was the method, and the copy in TCRdb shows in-frame clones only, minus some. The table records 85,000 to 120,000 clones, roughly 80% of them present only once. Study-wide findings and caveats: Spike-specific TCR breadth and depth went up after people got two AZD1222 doses. Dominant CD4 TCR responses targeted spike regions 160-218 and 743-854.

About this clone itself: Antigen unknown.

The origin of this receptor is an adult in good health. The material was peripheral blood, obtained on day 0 of AZD1222 vaccination.

CDR3 nucleotides: TGTGCCAGCAGGTGGGACAGTGTAAATTCACCCCTCCACTTT. It encodes CASRWDSVNSPLHF. The chain recombines TRBV7-2 with TRBJ1-6; 7 bases match TRBD1. Per germline, CDR1 SGHTA and CDR2 FQGNSA. With V trimmed by 6 bases and J by 7 bases, 6 bases remained unmatched. CDR3 length equals 14 residues.